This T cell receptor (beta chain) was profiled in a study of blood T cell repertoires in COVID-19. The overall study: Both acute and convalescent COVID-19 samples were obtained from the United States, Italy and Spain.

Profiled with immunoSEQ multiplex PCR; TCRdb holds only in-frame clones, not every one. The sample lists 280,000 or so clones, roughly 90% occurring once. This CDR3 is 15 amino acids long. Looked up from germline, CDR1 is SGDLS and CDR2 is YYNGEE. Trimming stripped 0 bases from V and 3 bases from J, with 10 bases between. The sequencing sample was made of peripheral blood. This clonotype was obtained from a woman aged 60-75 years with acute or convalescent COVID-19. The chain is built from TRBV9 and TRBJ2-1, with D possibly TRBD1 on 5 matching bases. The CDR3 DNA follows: TGTGCCAGCAGCGTAGCGGTGCAGGGCTACAATGAGCAGTTCTTC. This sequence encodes CASSVAVQGYNEQFF.